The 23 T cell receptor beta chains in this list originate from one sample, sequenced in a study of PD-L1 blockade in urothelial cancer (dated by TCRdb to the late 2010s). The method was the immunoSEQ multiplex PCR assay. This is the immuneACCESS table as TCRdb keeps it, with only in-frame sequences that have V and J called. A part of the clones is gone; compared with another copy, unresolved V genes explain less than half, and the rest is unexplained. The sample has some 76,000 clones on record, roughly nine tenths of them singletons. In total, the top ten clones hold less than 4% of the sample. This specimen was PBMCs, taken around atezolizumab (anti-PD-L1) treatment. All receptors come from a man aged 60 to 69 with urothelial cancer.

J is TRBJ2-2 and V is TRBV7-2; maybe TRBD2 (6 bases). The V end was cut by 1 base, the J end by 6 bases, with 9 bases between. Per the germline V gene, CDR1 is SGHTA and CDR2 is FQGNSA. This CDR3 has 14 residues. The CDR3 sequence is CASSLVAEAGELFF. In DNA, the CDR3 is TGTGCCAGCAGCTTAGTAGCGGAGGCCGGGGAGCTGTTTTTT.

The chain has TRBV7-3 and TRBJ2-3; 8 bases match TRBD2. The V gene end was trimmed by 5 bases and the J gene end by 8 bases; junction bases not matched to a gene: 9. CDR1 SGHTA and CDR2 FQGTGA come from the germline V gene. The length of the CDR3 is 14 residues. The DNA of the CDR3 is TGTGCCAGCAGCGCCGGGACTAGTGGTGGTACGCAGTATTTT. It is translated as CASSAGTSGGTQYF.

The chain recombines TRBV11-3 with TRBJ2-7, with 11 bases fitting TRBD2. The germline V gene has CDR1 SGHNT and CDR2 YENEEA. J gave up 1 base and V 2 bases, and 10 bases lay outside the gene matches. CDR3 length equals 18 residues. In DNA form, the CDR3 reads TGTGCCAGCAGCTTAACCGCCGTGATAGCGGGAGGGTCCTACGAGCAGTACTTC. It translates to CASSLTAVIAGGSYEQYF. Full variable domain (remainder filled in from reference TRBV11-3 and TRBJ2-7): EAGVVQSPRYKIIEKKQPVAFWCNPISGHNTLYWYLQNLGQGPELLIRYENEEAVDDSQLPKDRFSAERLKGVDSTLKIQPAELGDSAVYLCASSLTAVIAGGSYEQYFGPGTRLTVT.

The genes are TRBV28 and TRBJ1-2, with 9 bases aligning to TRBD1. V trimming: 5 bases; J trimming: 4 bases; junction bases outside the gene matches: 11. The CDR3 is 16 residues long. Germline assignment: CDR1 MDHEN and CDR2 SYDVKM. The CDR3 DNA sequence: TGTGCCAGCAGTCCGGGGGGGGAGGGACAGGGCTATGGCTACACCTTC. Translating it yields CASSPGGEGQGYGYTF.

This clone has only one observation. This CDR3 reads CASSDRRPYSGNTIYF. Written as DNA, the CDR3 is TGTGCCAGCAGTGACAGGAGGCCGTACTCTGGAAACACCATATATTTT. This chain joins TRBV6-1 and TRBJ1-3; no clear D. With 3 bases removed from V and 0 bases from J, the gap between germline ends came to 12 bases. The CDR3 runs to 16 residues. Germline-derived CDR1 and CDR2 are MNHNS and SASEGT.

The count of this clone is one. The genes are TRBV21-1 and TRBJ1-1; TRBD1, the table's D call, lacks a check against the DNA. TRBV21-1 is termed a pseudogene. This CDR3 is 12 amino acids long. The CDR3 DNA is TGTGCCAGCAGCTCCCCCCAGTGCCCAGGGCCCTTT. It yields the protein CASSSPQCPGPF.

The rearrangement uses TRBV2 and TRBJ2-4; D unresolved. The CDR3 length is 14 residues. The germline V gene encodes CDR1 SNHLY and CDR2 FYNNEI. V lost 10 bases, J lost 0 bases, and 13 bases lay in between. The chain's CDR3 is CATKPNLAKNIQYF. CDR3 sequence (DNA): TGTGCCACCAAGCCGAACTTAGCCAAAAACATTCAGTACTTC.

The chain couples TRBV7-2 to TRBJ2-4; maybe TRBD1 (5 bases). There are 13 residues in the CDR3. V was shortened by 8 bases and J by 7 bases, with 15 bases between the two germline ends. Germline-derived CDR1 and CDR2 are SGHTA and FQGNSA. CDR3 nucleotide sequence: TGTGCCAGCGCCGAGGACATGAGGAACATTCAGTACTTC. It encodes CASAEDMRNIQYF.

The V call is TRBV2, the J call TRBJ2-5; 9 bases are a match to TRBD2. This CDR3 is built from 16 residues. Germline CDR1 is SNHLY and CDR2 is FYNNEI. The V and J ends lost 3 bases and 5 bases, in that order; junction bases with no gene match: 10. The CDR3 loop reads CASSEGESGRRETQYF. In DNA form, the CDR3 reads TGTGCCAGCAGTGAGGGGGAAAGCGGGAGGAGGGAGACCCAGTACTTC.

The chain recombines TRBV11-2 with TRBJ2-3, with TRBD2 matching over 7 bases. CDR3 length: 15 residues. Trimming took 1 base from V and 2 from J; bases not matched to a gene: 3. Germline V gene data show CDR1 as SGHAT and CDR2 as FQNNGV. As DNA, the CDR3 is TGTGCCAGCAGCTTAGCGGGGGGTCTCACAGATACGCAGTATTTT. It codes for CASSLAGGLTDTQYF. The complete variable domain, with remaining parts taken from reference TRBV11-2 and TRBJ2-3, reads EAGVAQSPRYKIIEKRQSVAFWCNPISGHATLYWYQQILGQGPKLLIQFQNNGVVDDSQLPKDRFSAERLKGVDSTLKIQPAKLEDSAVYLCASSLAGGLTDTQYFGPGTRLTVL.

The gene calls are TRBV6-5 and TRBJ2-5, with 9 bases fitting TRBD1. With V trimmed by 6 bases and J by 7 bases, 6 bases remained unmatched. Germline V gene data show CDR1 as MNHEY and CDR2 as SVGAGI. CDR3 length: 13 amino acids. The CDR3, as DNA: TGTGCCAGCAGCCGGACAGGGGTCGGGACCCAGTACTTC. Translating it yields CASSRTGVGTQYF.

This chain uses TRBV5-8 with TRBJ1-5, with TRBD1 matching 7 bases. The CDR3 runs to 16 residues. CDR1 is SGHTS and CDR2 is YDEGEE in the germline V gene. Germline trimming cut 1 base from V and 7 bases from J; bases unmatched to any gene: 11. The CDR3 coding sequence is TGTGCCAGCAGCTTGTTACAGGGGCGTGTAGACCAGCCCCAGCATTTT. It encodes CASSLLQGRVDQPQHF.

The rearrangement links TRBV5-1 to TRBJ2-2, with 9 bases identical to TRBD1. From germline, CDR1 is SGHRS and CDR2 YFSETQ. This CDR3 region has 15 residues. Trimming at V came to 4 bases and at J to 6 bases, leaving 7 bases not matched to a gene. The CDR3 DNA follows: TGCGCCAGCAGCCTGACGGGACAGGGTTCCGGGGAGCTGTTTTTT. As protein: CASSLTGQGSGELFF. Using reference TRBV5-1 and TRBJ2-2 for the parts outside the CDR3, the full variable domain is KAGVTQTPRYLIKTRGQQVTLSCSPISGHRSVSWYQQTPGQGLQFLFEYFSETQRNKGNFPGRFSGRQFSNSRSEMNVSTLELGDSALYLCASSLTGQGSGELFFGEGSRLTVL.

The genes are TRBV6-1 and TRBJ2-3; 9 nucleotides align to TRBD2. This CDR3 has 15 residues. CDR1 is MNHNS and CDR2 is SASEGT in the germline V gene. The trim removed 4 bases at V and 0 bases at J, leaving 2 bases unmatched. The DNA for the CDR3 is TGTGCCAGCAGTGTTCTAGCGGGGAGCACAGATACGCAGTATTTT. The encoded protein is CASSVLAGSTDTQYF.

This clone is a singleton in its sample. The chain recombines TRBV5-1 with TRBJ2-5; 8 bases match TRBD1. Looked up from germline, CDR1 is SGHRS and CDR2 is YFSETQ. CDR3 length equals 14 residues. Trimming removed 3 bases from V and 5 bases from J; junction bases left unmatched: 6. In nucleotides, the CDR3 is TGCGCCAGCAGCTGGGGACAGGCTGGTGAGACCCAGTACTTC. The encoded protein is CASSWGQAGETQYF.

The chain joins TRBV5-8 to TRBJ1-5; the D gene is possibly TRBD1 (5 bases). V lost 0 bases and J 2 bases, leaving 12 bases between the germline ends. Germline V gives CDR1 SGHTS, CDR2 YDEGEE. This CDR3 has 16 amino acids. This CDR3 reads CASSLARGTRNQPQHF. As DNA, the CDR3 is TGTGCCAGCAGCTTGGCTCGGGGGACCCGCAATCAGCCCCAGCATTTT.

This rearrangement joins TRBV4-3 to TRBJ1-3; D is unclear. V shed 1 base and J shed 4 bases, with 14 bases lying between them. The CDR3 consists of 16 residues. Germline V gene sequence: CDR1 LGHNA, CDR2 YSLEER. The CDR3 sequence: CASSQGSGGSGNTIYF. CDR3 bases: TGCGCCAGCAGCCAAGGCTCGGGTGGGTCCGGAAACACCATATATTTT.

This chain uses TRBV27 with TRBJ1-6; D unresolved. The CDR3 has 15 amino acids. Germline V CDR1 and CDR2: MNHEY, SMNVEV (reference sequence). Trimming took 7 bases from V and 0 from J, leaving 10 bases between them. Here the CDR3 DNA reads TGTGCCAGCACCCCCGGTAGCTCCTATAATTCACCCCTCCACTTT. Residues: CASTPGSSYNSPLHF.

CDR3 amino acids: CASRSPGGNYGYTF. In DNA, the CDR3 is TGTGCCAGCAGGTCCCCAGGGGGGAACTATGGCTACACCTTC. The V and J genes are TRBV27 and TRBJ1-2, with TRBD1 matching over 7 bases. Unmatched junction bases numbered 6, after V lost 6 bases and J lost 2 bases. This CDR3 comprises 14 residues. Looked up from germline, CDR1 is MNHEY and CDR2 is SMNVEV (reference sequence).

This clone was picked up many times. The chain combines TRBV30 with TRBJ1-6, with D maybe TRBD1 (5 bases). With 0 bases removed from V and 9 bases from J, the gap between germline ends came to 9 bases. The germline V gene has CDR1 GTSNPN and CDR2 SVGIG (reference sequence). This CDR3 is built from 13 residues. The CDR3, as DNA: TGTGCCTGGAGTGTCACAGGCGGTTCACCCCTCCACTTT. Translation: CAWSVTGGSPLHF.

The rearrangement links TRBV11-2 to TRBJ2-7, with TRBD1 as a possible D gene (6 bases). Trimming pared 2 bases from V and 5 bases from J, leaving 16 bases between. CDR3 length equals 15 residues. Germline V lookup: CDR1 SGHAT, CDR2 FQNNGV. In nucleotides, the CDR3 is TGTGCCAGCAGCTTACTCTCGACAGGCCGGAACGAGCAGTACTTC. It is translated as CASSLLSTGRNEQYF.

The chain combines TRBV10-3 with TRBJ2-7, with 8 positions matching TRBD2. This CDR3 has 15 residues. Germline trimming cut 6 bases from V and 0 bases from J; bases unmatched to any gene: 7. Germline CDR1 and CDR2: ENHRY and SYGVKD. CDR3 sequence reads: CAIRASGYLSYEQYF. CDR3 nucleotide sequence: TGTGCCATCAGGGCTAGCGGGTACCTCTCCTACGAGCAGTACTTC.

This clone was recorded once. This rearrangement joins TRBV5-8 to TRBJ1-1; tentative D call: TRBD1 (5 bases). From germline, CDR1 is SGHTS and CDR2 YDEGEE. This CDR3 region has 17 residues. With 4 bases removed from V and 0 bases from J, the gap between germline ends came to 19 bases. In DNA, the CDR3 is TGTGCCAGCAGCCGGGGGACCTACATTTTCGTGAACACTGAAGCTTTCTTT. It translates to CASSRGTYIFVNTEAFF. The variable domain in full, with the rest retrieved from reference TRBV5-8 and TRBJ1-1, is EAGVTQSPTHLIKTRGQQATLRCSPISGHTSVYWYQQALGLGLQFLLWYDEGEERNRGNFPPRFSGRQFPNYSSELNVNALELEDSALYLCASSRGTYIFVNTEAFFGQGTRLTVV.